Sequencing of this TCR beta chain was carried out in a study of blood T cells in healthy people across ages. This clonotype was seen many times. The authors ran a second PCR of 7 to 11 cycles using a sample-barcoded 5' primer and a J-beta primer mix. TCRdb independently ran MiXCR on the 5' RACE reads; one entry per CDR3 protein. The table lists approximately 810,000 distinct CDR3 sequences, 29% of them singletons. The V gene's germline CDR1 is LGHNA and CDR2 YSLEER. The CDR3 sequence is 13 residues long. V lost 6 bases, J lost 5 bases, and 13 bases lay in between. The sequenced sample was blood. The chain links TRBV4-3 to TRBJ2-5; D could derive from TRBD1 or TRBD2 (5 bases each). The sequence came from a woman of 80 years or more in good health. CDR3 bases: TGCGCCAGCAGTCCCGGGACCGTTGAGACCCAGTACTTC. This codes for CASSPGTVETQYF.